Reported below is one T cell receptor (beta chain). Here immunoSEQ multiplex PCR was the method, and the copy in TCRdb shows in-frame clones only, minus some. The data contain approximately 75,000 clones, about 88% of them singletons. The sample originates from a study of OX40 agonist ivuxolimab in advanced cancers. The CDR3 runs to 14 residues. Trimming removed 6 bases from V and 0 bases from J, with 12 bases in between. Germline CDR1 is SGHRS and CDR2 is YFSETQ. Cycle 7 day 1, cycle 4 day 1, and baseline were the timepoints at which blood was sampled. The chain combines TRBV5-1 with TRBJ1-1; the D gene is possibly TRBD1 (6 bases). Material: CD4+ or CD8+ T cells sorted from blood, obtained in a trial of the OX40 agonist ivuxolimab. This clonotype was obtained from an adult with an advanced solid tumor such as melanoma, head and neck, liver or kidney cancer. The CDR3 loop reads CASKQGSMNTEAFF. The CDR3 DNA sequence: TGCGCCAGCAAGCAGGGGTCTATGAACACTGAAGCTTTCTTT.